These T cell receptor beta chains were read from a single sample in a study of T cells in Graves' hyperthyroidism and ophthalmopathy. MiXCR, run by TCRdb on the multiplex PCR reads, gives a single entry per CDR3 protein. The sample records hundreds of thousands of distinct CDR3 sequences, 11% to 15% being singletons. Sequencing used blood. The receptors stem from a woman in her twenties or thirties with Graves' hyperthyroidism. CDR3s include the opening cysteine and the closing phenylalanine or tryptophan. The order of the fields is J gene, V gene, clone size, D gene, CDR3 protein, CDR3 DNA. D genes are given only for firm matches. Clone size is given for some rows only: seen once, a few or many times, or a class if the clone is expanded.

>TRBJ2-7|TRBV6-4|NA|TRBD2
CASSSGGTSGIYEQYF
TGTGCCAGCAGTTCTGGGGGGACTAGCGGGATATACGAGCAGTACTTC
>TRBJ2-6|TRBV6-2/TRBV6-3|NA|TRBD1
CASGTGGPGANILTF
TGTGCCAGCGGGACAGGGGGGCCTGGGGCCAACATCCTGACTTTC
>TRBJ2-3|TRBV20-1|NA|NA
CSAREKAGTQYF
TGCAGTGCTAGAGAGAAGGCCGGTACGCAGTATTTT
>TRBJ2-2|TRBV6-2/TRBV6-3|NA|TRBD1
CASADRDRVNTGELFF
TGTGCCAGCGCCGACCGGGACAGGGTAAACACCGGGGAGCTGTTTTTT
>TRBJ1-1|TRBV6-1|many|TRBD1
CASSSGTGPRGAFF
TGTGCCAGTTCATCCGGGACAGGGCCAAGGGGAGCTTTCTTT
>TRBJ2-3|TRBV7-2|few|NA
CASSPVTTDTQYF
TGTGCCAGCAGCCCCGTCACCACAGATACGCAGTATTTT
>TRBJ2-1|TRBV7-2|NA|TRBD2
CASSLWREGINEQFF
TGTGCCAGCAGCTTATGGCGGGAGGGGATCAATGAGCAGTTCTTC
>TRBJ2-1|TRBV6-1|many|TRBD2
CASSPTAGSSYNEQFF
TGTGCCAGCAGTCCCACAGCGGGGAGCTCCTACAATGAGCAGTTCTTC
>TRBJ2-7|TRBV20-1|few|TRBD2
CSATVPAGYEQYF
TGCAGTGCTACAGTCCCAGCGGGGTACGAGCAGTACTTC
>TRBJ1-5|TRBV29-1|few|NA
CSVEVPEPNQPQHF
TGCAGCGTTGAAGTGCCGGAACCTAATCAGCCCCAGCATTTT
>TRBJ1-4|TRBV7-6|NA|TRBD1
CASSQGTGGTNEKLFF
TGTGCCAGCAGCCAAGGGACAGGGGGAACTAATGAAAAACTGTTTTTT
>TRBJ2-5|TRBV27|many|TRBD2
CASSSGGRAGETQYF
TGTGCCAGCAGTTCGGGAGGGAGGGCCGGGGAGACCCAGTACTTC
>TRBJ2-1|TRBV3-1|many|NA
CASSPRIGNEQFF
TGTGCCAGCAGCCCACGTATCGGGAATGAGCAGTTCTTC
>TRBJ2-1|TRBV28|many|NA
CASSFGNSYNEQFF
TGTGCCAGCAGTTTTGGTAACTCCTACAATGAGCAGTTCTTC
>TRBJ1-5|TRBV28|NA|NA
CASSLQVDSNQPQHF
TGTGCCAGCAGTTTGCAGGTAGATAGCAATCAGCCCCAGCATTTT
>TRBJ2-5|TRBV2|many|TRBD1
CAWGQSKKETQYF
TGTGCCTGGGGACAGTCAAAAAAAGAGACCCAGTACTTC
>TRBJ2-1|TRBV5-5|many|NA
CASSLMDTNEQFF
TGTGCCAGCAGCTTGATGGACACTAATGAGCAGTTCTTC
>TRBJ2-5|TRBV20-1|many|TRBD2
CSARDMASGQETQYF
TGCAGTGCTAGAGATATGGCTAGCGGGCAAGAGACCCAGTACTTC
>TRBJ2-1|TRBV2|NA|NA
CASRPQRDRSLQFF
TGTGCCAGCAGGCCCCAACGAGACAGGAGTTTACAGTTCTTC
>TRBJ2-1|TRBV28|NA|NA
CASGSQGRVPYNEQFF
TGTGCCAGCGGAAGCCAGGGGCGCGTGCCCTACAATGAGCAGTTCTTC
>TRBJ2-7|TRBV7-9|NA|TRBD2
CASSPGEGEQYF
TGTGCCAGCAGCCCGGGGGAGGGCGAGCAGTACTTC
>TRBJ2-1|TRBV7-2|many|NA
CASSLGEGGPYNEQFF
TGTGCCAGCAGCTTGGGGGAGGGGGGTCCCTACAATGAGCAGTTCTTC
>TRBJ1-5|TRBV10-3|NA|NA
CAISESFQLRDSNQPQHF
TGTGCCATCAGTGAGTCGTTCCAGCTACGAGATAGCAATCAGCCCCAGCATTTT
>TRBJ2-1|TRBV11-1|many|NA
CASSPRVSSYNEQFF
TGTGCCAGCAGCCCTAGGGTGTCCTCCTACAATGAGCAGTTCTTC
>TRBJ2-1|TRBV20-1|many|NA
CSARDGASSYNEQFF
TGCAGTGCTAGAGATGGGGCGAGCTCCTACAATGAGCAGTTCTTC
>TRBJ2-1|TRBV5-1|many|TRBD1
CASRSTGAYDNEQFF
TGCGCCAGCAGATCGACAGGGGCCTACGACAATGAGCAGTTCTTC
>TRBJ1-3|TRBV11-2|many|NA
CASSEGSGPRNTIYF
TGTGCCAGCAGCGAGGGTTCCGGGCCCCGAAACACCATATATTTT
>TRBJ2-7|TRBV11-2|many|NA
CASSLIARGAYEQYF
TGTGCCAGCAGCTTAATAGCCAGGGGGGCCTACGAGCAGTACTTC
>TRBJ2-1|TRBV2|many|NA
CASSNLLWGQGPYNEQFF
TGTGCCAGCAGCAACCTTCTGTGGGGACAAGGTCCCTACAATGAGCAGTTCTTC
>TRBJ2-1|TRBV6-1|many|NA
CASSSAKGYNEQFF
TGTGCCAGCAGCTCAGCGAAGGGGTACAATGAGCAGTTCTTC
>TRBJ1-5|TRBV2|many|NA
CASGGGQGNQPQHF
TGTGCCAGCGGAGGCGGGCAGGGCAATCAGCCCCAGCATTTT
>TRBJ2-1|TRBV7-9|NA|NA
CASSLSSSNEQFF
TGTGCCAGCAGCTTATCTAGCAGCAATGAGCAGTTCTTC
>TRBJ2-5|TRBV2|many|NA
CASSFEGAVGETQYF
TGTGCCAGCAGCTTCGAGGGAGCGGTCGGAGAGACCCAGTACTTC
>TRBJ1-2|TRBV6-1|few|NA
CASSQQGGYGYTF
TGTGCCAGCAGCCAACAAGGAGGCTATGGCTACACCTTC
>TRBJ2-7|TRBV29-1|many|TRBD2
CSVTTSGRYYEQYF
TGCAGCGTGACCACTAGCGGGAGGTACTACGAGCAGTACTTC
>TRBJ2-1|TRBV12-3/TRBV12-4|NA|TRBD1
CASSHESRGNEQFF
TGTGCCAGCAGCCACGAGTCCAGGGGGAATGAGCAGTTCTTC
>TRBJ2-7|TRBV20-1|many|TRBD2
CSASKLALYEQYF
TGCAGTGCTAGTAAACTAGCGCTCTACGAGCAGTACTTC